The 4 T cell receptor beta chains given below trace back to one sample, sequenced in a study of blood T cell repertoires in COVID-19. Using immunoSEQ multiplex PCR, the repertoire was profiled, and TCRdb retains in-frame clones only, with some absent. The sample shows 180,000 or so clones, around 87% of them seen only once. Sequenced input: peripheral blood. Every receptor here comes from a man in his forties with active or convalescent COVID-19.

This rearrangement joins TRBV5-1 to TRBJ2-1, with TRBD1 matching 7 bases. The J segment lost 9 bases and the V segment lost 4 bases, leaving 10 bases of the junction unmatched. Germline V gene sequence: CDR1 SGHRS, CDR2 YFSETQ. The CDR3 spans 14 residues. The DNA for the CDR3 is TGCGCCAGCAGCGCCGGGACAGTCGCCGGTGAGCAGTTCTTC. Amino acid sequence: CASSAGTVAGEQFF.

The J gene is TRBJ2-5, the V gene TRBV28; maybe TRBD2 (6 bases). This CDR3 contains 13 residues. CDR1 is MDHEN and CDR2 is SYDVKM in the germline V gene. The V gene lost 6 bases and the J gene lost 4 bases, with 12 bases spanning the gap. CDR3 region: CASSLGGGETQYF. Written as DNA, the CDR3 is TGTGCCAGCAGCCTCGGGGGTGGAGAGACCCAGTACTTC.

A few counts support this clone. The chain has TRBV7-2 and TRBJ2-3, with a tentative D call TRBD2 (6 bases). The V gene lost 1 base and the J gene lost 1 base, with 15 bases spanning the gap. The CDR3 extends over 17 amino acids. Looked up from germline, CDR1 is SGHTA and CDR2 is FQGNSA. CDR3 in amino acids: CASSLVRGNMGTDTQYF. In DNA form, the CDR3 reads TGTGCCAGCAGCTTAGTGCGGGGAAACATGGGCACAGATACGCAGTATTTT.

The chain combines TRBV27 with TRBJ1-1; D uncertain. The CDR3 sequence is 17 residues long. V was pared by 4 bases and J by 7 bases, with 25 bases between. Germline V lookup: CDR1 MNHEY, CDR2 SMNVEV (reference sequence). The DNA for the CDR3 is TGTGCCAGCAGTTCCCCCTCATATATCACCGGGATCGGTGAAGCTTTCTTT. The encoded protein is CASSSPSYITGIGEAFF.